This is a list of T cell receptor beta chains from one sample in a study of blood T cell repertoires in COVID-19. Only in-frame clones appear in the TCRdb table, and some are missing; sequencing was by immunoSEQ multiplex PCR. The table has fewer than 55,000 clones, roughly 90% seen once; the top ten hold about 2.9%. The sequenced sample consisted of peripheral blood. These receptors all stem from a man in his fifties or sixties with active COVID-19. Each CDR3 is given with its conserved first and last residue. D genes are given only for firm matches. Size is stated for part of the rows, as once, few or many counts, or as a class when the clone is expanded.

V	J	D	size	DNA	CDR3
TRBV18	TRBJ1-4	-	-	TGTGCCAGCTCACCGCGCCAGGGTTTCGCTAATGAAAAACTGTTTTTT	CASSPRQGFANEKLFF
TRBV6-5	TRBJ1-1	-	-	TGTGCCAGCAGCCGATTCGGGACTGAAGCTTTCTTT	CASSRFGTEAFF
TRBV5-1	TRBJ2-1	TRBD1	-	TGCGCCAGCAGCTTGGGGACAGGGAGGAATGAGCAGTTCTTC	CASSLGTGRNEQFF
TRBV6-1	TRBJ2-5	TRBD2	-	TGTGCCAGCAGTGAAAGGGAGGGAGAGACCCAGTACTTC	CASSEREGETQYF
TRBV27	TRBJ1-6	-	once	TGTGCCAGCAGTTTATCGATCGCGGGTTTCCGGTCACCCCTCCACTTT	CASSLSIAGFRSPLHF
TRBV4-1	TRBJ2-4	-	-	TGCGCCAGCAGCCTTTATCTAGGGGAGGACATTCAGTACTTC	CASSLYLGEDIQYF
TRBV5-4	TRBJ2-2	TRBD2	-	TGTGCCAGCAGCTTGGCGGGAGCGGGAGTCAGGGCCGGGGAGCTGTTTTTT	CASSLAGAGVRAGELFF
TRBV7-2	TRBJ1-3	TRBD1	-	TGTGCCAGCAGCTTAGTTTTCTGGGACAGCGAATCTGGAAACACCATATATTTT	CASSLVFWDSESGNTIYF
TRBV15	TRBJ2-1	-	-	TGTGCCACCAGCAGAGAGGGCCTCACCTACAATGAGCAGTTCTTC	CATSREGLTYNEQFF
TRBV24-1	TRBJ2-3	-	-	TGTGCCACCAGTGATTCTAGAAACCCTGTTACGCAGTATTTT	CATSDSRNPVTQYF
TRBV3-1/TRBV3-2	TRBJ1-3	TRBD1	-	TGTGCCAGCAGCCTTCCGGGGGACAGGGTTGGAAACACCATATATTTT	CASSLPGDRVGNTIYF
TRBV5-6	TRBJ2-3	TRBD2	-	TGTGCCAGCAGCCCGGTAGGGAGGGCGGGCACAGATACGCAGTATTTT	CASSPVGRAGTDTQYF
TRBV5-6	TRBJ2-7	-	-	TGTGCCAGCAGCTTGGGCGAGAGCTACGAGCAGTACTTC	CASSLGESYEQYF
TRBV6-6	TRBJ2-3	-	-	TGTGCCAGCAGTTACTCCTTCCTCTCCCCGTATTTT	CASSYSFLSPYF
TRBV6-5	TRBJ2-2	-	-	TGTGCCAGCAGTTCCGACACCGGGGAGCTGTTTTTT	CASSSDTGELFF
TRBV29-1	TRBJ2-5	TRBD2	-	TGCAGCGTTGAAGTGGGACTAGGGGAGACCCAGTACTTC	CSVEVGLGETQYF
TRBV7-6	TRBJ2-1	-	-	TGTGCCAGCAGTGAGGGGGGGGTTGAGTCCTACAATGAGCAGTTCTTC	CASSEGGVESYNEQFF
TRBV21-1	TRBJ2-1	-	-	TGTGCCAGCAGCCTCACCAGGACTCCTCCCCACAATGAGCAGTTCTTC	CASSLTRTPPHNEQFF
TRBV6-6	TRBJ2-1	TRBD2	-	TGTGCCAGCACGGCCATGGCTAGCGGAACCTACAATGAGCAGTTCTTC	CASTAMASGTYNEQFF
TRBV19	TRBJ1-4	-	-	TGTGCCAGTAGCCTGCAGGGTGGAACTAATGAAAAACTGTTTTTT	CASSLQGGTNEKLFF
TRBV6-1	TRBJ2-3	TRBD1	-	TGTGCCAGCAGTGAAGCGGGCCTGGGGACAGGGGGAGATACGCAGTATTTT	CASSEAGLGTGGDTQYF
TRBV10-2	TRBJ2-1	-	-	TGCGCCAGCAGTGCAGGTTCCAGCTCCTACAATGAGCAGTTCTTC	CASSAGSSSYNEQFF
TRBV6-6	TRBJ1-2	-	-	TGTGCCAGCAGCCCGCGGGGGACTAACTATGGCTACACCTTC	CASSPRGTNYGYTF
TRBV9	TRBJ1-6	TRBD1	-	TGTGCCAGCAGCCCCCGGACAGGTACAAGTGTGGGTTCACCCCTCCACTTT	CASSPRTGTSVGSPLHF
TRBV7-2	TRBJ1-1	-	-	TGTGCCAGCAGCTTGTGGAGGAACACTGAAGCTTTCTTT	CASSLWRNTEAFF
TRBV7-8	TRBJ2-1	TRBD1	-	TGTGCCAGCAGCCCGGGACAGGGGGACAATGAGCAGTTCTTC	CASSPGQGDNEQFF
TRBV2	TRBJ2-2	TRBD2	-	TGTGCCAGCAGCCCGGGACTAGCGATCAACACCGGGGAGCTGTTTTTT	CASSPGLAINTGELFF
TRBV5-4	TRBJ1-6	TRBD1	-	TGTGCCAGCAGCTTAAGACAGGGGAATAATTCACCCCTCCACTTT	CASSLRQGNNSPLHF
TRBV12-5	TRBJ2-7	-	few	TGTGCTAGTGGAAACGACAGGTCTTCCCCGACGAGCGTATACGAGCAGTACTTC	CASGNDRSSPTSVYEQYF
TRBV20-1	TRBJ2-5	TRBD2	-	TGCAGCGGGGGGTTCCAAGAGACCCAGTACTTC	CSGGFQETQYF
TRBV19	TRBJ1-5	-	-	TGTGCCAGTAGTAACTACAGGGATAGCAATCAGCCCCAGCATTTT	CASSNYRDSNQPQHF
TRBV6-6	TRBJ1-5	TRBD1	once	TGTGCCAGCAGCTCCCGGACAGGGGGCTCGCGTCAGCCCCAGCATTTT	CASSSRTGGSRQPQHF
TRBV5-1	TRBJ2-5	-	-	TGCGCCAGCAGCGACCTTCTCAATCCTCGGGGAGCAGAGACCCAGTACTTC	CASSDLLNPRGAETQYF
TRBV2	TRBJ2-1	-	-	TGTGCCAGCAGTGAGGACCAGGGGTTGGCCTACAATGAGCAGTTCTTC	CASSEDQGLAYNEQFF
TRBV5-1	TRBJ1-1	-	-	TGCGCCAGCCGAATGGGACACCAGAACACTGAAGCTTTCTTT	CASRMGHQNTEAFF